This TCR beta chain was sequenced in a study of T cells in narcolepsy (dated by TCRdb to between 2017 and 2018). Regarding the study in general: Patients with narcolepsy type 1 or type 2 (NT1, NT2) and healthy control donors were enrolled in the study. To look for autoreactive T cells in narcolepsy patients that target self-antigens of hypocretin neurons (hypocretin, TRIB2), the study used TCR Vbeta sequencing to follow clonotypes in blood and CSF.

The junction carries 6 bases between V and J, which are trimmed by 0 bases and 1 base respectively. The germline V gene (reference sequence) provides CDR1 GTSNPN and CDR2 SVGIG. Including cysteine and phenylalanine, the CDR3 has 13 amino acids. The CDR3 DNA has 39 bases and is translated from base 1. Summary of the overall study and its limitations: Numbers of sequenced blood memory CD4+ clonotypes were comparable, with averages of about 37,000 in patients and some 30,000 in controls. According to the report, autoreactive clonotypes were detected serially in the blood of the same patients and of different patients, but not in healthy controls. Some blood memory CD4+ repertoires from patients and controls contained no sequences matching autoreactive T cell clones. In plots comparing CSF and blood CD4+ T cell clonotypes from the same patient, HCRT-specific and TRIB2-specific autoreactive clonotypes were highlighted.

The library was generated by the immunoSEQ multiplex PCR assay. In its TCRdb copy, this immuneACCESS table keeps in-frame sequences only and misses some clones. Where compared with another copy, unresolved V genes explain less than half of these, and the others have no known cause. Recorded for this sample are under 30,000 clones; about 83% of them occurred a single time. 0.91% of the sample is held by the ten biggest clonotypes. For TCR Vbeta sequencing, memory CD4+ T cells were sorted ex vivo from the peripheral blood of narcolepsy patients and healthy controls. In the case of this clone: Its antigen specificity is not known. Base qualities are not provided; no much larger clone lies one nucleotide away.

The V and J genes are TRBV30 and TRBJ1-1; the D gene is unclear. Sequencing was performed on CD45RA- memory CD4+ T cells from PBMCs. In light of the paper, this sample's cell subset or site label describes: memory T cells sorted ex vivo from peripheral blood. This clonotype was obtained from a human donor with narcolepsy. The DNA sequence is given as TGTGCCTGGAGTGTATCAGCGAACACTGAAGCTTTCTTT. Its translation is CAWSVSANTEAFF. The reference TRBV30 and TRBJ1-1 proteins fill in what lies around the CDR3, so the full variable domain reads SQTIHQWPATLVQPVGSPLSLECTVEGTSNPNLYWYRQAAGRGLQLLFYSVGIGQISSEVPQNLSASRPQDRQFILSSKKLLLSDSGFYLCAWSVSANTEAFFGQGTRLTVV.